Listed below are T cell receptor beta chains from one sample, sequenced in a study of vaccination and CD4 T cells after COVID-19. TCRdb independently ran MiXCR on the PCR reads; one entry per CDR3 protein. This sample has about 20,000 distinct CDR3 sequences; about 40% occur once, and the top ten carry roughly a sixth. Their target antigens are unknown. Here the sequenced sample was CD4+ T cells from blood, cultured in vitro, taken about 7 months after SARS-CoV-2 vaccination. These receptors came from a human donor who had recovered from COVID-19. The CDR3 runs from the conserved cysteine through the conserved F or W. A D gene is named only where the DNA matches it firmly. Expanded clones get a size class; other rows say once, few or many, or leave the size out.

CDR3nt: TGTGCCACCGGGGGTGGGATCACAGATACGCAGTATTTT
CDR3aa: CATGGGITDTQYF
v_gene: TRBV10-3
d_gene: NA
abundance: NA
j_gene: TRBJ2-3

CDR3nt: TGTGCCATCAGTCCCACAGGTTTGATGGACAATCAGCCCCAGCATTTT
CDR3aa: CAISPTGLMDNQPQHF
v_gene: TRBV10-3
d_gene: NA
abundance: few
j_gene: TRBJ1-5

CDR3nt: TGTGCCAGCAAAACAGAATTGGACAGCCCCGGGGAGCTGTTTTTT
CDR3aa: CASKTELDSPGELFF
v_gene: TRBV7-9
d_gene: NA
abundance: NA
j_gene: TRBJ2-2

CDR3nt: TGTGCCAGCAGCTCACGTCCGGGGGCGGGCCAAGAGACCCAGTACTTC
CDR3aa: CASSSRPGAGQETQYF
v_gene: TRBV6-4
d_gene: NA
abundance: NA
j_gene: TRBJ2-5

CDR3nt: TGCAGTGCTAGTGGGGGCTGGGCGGGGTCTGGCACTGAAGCTTTCTTT
CDR3aa: CSASGGWAGSGTEAFF
v_gene: TRBV20-1
d_gene: NA
abundance: NA
j_gene: TRBJ1-1

CDR3nt: TGTGCCAGTAATCGGCTCGGGACTAGCACAGATACGCAGTATTTT
CDR3aa: CASNRLGTSTDTQYF
v_gene: TRBV19
d_gene: NA
abundance: NA
j_gene: TRBJ2-3

CDR3nt: TGTGCCAGCAGCTGGCCGGGACAGGGAATAGAGACCCAGTACTTC
CDR3aa: CASSWPGQGIETQYF
v_gene: TRBV5-4
d_gene: TRBD1
abundance: NA
j_gene: TRBJ2-5

CDR3nt: TGTGCCAGCAGTGAGGAGGCAGGGTTATATTTT
CDR3aa: CASSEEAGLYF
v_gene: TRBV2
d_gene: NA
abundance: few
j_gene: TRBJ1-3

CDR3nt: TGTGCCTGGAGTGTACGGTCGGACCTTAGCAATCAGCCCCAGCATTTT
CDR3aa: CAWSVRSDLSNQPQHF
v_gene: TRBV30
d_gene: NA
abundance: NA
j_gene: TRBJ1-5

CDR3nt: TGCAGTGCTAGAGAACAGAGACAGACTGAAGCTTTCTTT
CDR3aa: CSAREQRQTEAFF
v_gene: TRBV20-1
d_gene: NA
abundance: NA
j_gene: TRBJ1-1

CDR3nt: TGTGCCAGCAGCTTGTCTAGTGGTTACGAGCAGTACTTC
CDR3aa: CASSLSSGYEQYF
v_gene: TRBV7-2
d_gene: NA
abundance: few
j_gene: TRBJ2-7

CDR3nt: TGCAGTGCTATGGAAAGGGACAGGGCCGATCAGCCCCAGCATTTT
CDR3aa: CSAMERDRADQPQHF
v_gene: TRBV20-1
d_gene: TRBD1
abundance: few
j_gene: TRBJ1-5

CDR3nt: TGTGCCAGCAGTGATGGGACGACAGGGGGCACTGAAGCTTTCTTT
CDR3aa: CASSDGTTGGTEAFF
v_gene: TRBV25-1
d_gene: TRBD1
abundance: NA
j_gene: TRBJ1-1

CDR3nt: TGTGCCAGCAAGCGTAGCGGGGGTTCCTACGAGCAGTACTTC
CDR3aa: CASKRSGGSYEQYF
v_gene: TRBV27
d_gene: TRBD2
abundance: NA
j_gene: TRBJ2-7

CDR3nt: TGTGCCTCAAGCGGGGGCCTCTTTAGGAATGAGCAGTTCTTC
CDR3aa: CASSGGLFRNEQFF
v_gene: TRBV7-2
d_gene: TRBD2
abundance: NA
j_gene: TRBJ2-1

CDR3nt: TGTGCCACCAGTGATTGGAAGACGAGGACCTTACTGTTCTTC
CDR3aa: CATSDWKTRTLLFF
v_gene: TRBV24-1
d_gene: NA
abundance: NA
j_gene: TRBJ2-1

CDR3nt: TGTGCCAGCAGTACAGACAGGGGAGGCGTGACTGAAGCTTTCTTT
CDR3aa: CASSTDRGGVTEAFF
v_gene: TRBV6-1
d_gene: TRBD1
abundance: few
j_gene: TRBJ1-1

CDR3nt: TGCAGTGCTAGGGTCAGCTATGGCTACACCTTC
CDR3aa: CSARVSYGYTF
v_gene: TRBV20-1
d_gene: NA
abundance: few
j_gene: TRBJ1-2

CDR3nt: TGCAGTGCTACTGGGACAGATAATCAAGAGACCCAGTACTTC
CDR3aa: CSATGTDNQETQYF
v_gene: TRBV20-1
d_gene: TRBD1
abundance: NA
j_gene: TRBJ2-5

CDR3nt: TGTGCCAGCAGTTACTTACAGAGCTCCTACAATGAGCAGTTCTTC
CDR3aa: CASSYLQSSYNEQFF
v_gene: TRBV6-2/TRBV6-3
d_gene: NA
abundance: once
j_gene: TRBJ2-1

CDR3nt: TGTGCCAGCAGCATGACTGGGACTAGCGGGGGGGCCCTCGGGGAGCAGTACTTC
CDR3aa: CASSMTGTSGGALGEQYF
v_gene: TRBV7-2
d_gene: TRBD2
abundance: NA
j_gene: TRBJ2-7

CDR3nt: TGTGCCACCAGTGATGGACGGAACCGAGAGGACACAGATACGCAGTATTTT
CDR3aa: CATSDGRNREDTDTQYF
v_gene: TRBV24-1
d_gene: NA
abundance: NA
j_gene: TRBJ2-3

CDR3nt: TGTGCCAGCAGCCCGACAGGGAGTGGAGCAGGGGAGCTGTTTTTT
CDR3aa: CASSPTGSGAGELFF
v_gene: TRBV4-2
d_gene: TRBD1
abundance: NA
j_gene: TRBJ2-2

CDR3nt: TGCAGTGCGCTAAAGACTAGTCCTCGAGAGACCCAGTACTTC
CDR3aa: CSALKTSPRETQYF
v_gene: TRBV20-1
d_gene: NA
abundance: NA
j_gene: TRBJ2-5

CDR3nt: TGTGCCAGCAGTGACAGGGCAGGAGATCAGCCCCAGCATTTT
CDR3aa: CASSDRAGDQPQHF
v_gene: TRBV2
d_gene: NA
abundance: few
j_gene: TRBJ1-5

CDR3nt: TGTGCCAGCACTTGGCCAGCAAATCCTACCCAAGAGACCCAGTACTTC
CDR3aa: CASTWPANPTQETQYF
v_gene: TRBV2
d_gene: NA
abundance: NA
j_gene: TRBJ2-5

CDR3nt: TGCAGTGCCGTGGCTAGCGGGGGGGCCTTTCAGGACGGAGAGACCCAGTACTTC
CDR3aa: CSAVASGGAFQDGETQYF
v_gene: TRBV20-1
d_gene: TRBD2
abundance: few
j_gene: TRBJ2-5

CDR3nt: TGTGCCAGCAGCCCTAACGACTATGGCTACACCTTC
CDR3aa: CASSPNDYGYTF
v_gene: TRBV25-1
d_gene: NA
abundance: few
j_gene: TRBJ1-2

CDR3nt: TGTGCCAGTAGTAGAGTCGGGACCCGTCAAGAGACCCAGTACTTC
CDR3aa: CASSRVGTRQETQYF
v_gene: TRBV19
d_gene: NA
abundance: NA
j_gene: TRBJ2-5

CDR3nt: TGTGCCAGCAGTAATGGGGTTACTGAAGCTTTCTTT
CDR3aa: CASSNGVTEAFF
v_gene: TRBV6-2/TRBV6-3
d_gene: NA
abundance: NA
j_gene: TRBJ1-1

CDR3nt: TGTGCCAGCAGTTACAGCCGGGGGGCGCTTGGAAACACCATATATTTT
CDR3aa: CASSYSRGALGNTIYF
v_gene: TRBV6-5
d_gene: NA
abundance: NA
j_gene: TRBJ1-3

CDR3nt: TGCAGTGCTAGAGATGACAGTTTAGAGACCCAGTACTTC
CDR3aa: CSARDDSLETQYF
v_gene: TRBV20-1
d_gene: NA
abundance: few
j_gene: TRBJ2-5

CDR3nt: TGTGCCAGCAGCTTATTAGCGGGGACAGATACGCAGTATTTT
CDR3aa: CASSLLAGTDTQYF
v_gene: TRBV7-2
d_gene: TRBD2
abundance: few
j_gene: TRBJ2-3

CDR3nt: TGTGCCAGCAGCTATACTAGCGGGAGACGAGAGACCCAGTACTTC
CDR3aa: CASSYTSGRRETQYF
v_gene: TRBV6-1
d_gene: TRBD2
abundance: few
j_gene: TRBJ2-5

CDR3nt: TGTGCCAGCTCACCCAAGCGTATCTATGGCTACACCTTC
CDR3aa: CASSPKRIYGYTF
v_gene: TRBV18
d_gene: NA
abundance: NA
j_gene: TRBJ1-2

CDR3nt: TGTGCCAGCAACATGGGGGGGCGGGCGGAAGAGACCCAGTACTTC
CDR3aa: CASNMGGRAEETQYF
v_gene: TRBV2
d_gene: NA
abundance: NA
j_gene: TRBJ2-5

CDR3nt: TGTGCCAGCAGCCCCGTATTAGAAGACAATGAGCAGTTCTTC
CDR3aa: CASSPVLEDNEQFF
v_gene: TRBV21-1
d_gene: NA
abundance: few
j_gene: TRBJ2-1

CDR3nt: TGTGCCAGCAGTGGAACCGGGACATTCTCCTACGAGCAGTACTTC
CDR3aa: CASSGTGTFSYEQYF
v_gene: TRBV6-1
d_gene: NA
abundance: NA
j_gene: TRBJ2-7

CDR3nt: TGTGCCAGCAGTGAACTGGGGGGCGCCAATCAGCCCCAGCATTTT
CDR3aa: CASSELGGANQPQHF
v_gene: TRBV2
d_gene: NA
abundance: medium-sized
j_gene: TRBJ1-5

CDR3nt: TGTGCCACCAGCAGAACCCTTAACGCCAATCAGCCCCAGCATTTT
CDR3aa: CATSRTLNANQPQHF
v_gene: TRBV15
d_gene: NA
abundance: NA
j_gene: TRBJ1-5